This T cell receptor (beta chain) is drawn from a study of T cell repertoires in cytomegalovirus infection. The CDR3 sequence is 13 residues long. Germline V gives CDR1 SEHNR, CDR2 FQNEAQ (reference sequence). V was clipped by 6 bases and J by 5 bases, with 11 bases between them. A single record per CDR3 protein comes from TCRdb applying MiXCR to the reads. Here the sample spans 650,000 to 900,000 distinct CDR3 sequences, about 27% being singletons. Findings and caveats of the study: HLA-C-restricted CMV-specific TCR beta clonotypes prevailed in the ex vivo response.

This clonotype was counted only a few times. The target antigen is unknown. The receptor's source is a human donor in good health (CMV status not recorded). Some clones in this sample may be carry-over from other donors' samples. This material consisted of cultured CD8+ T cells from PBMCs, taken from culture after CMV antigen stimulation. The gene calls are TRBV7-9 and TRBJ2-1; D ambiguous. CDR3 residues: CASRALLDNEQFF. CDR3 bases: TGTGCCAGCAGGGCCCTCCTCGACAATGAGCAGTTCTTC. Combining the CDR3 with reference TRBV7-9 and TRBJ2-1 gives the whole variable domain DTGVSQNPRHKITKRGQNVTFRCDPISEHNRLYWYRQTLGQGPEFLTYFQNEAQLEKSRLLSDRFSAERPKGSFSTLEIQRTEQGDSAMYLCASRALLDNEQFFGPGTRLTVL.